This is a list of T cell receptor beta chains from one sample in a study of blood T cell repertoires in COVID-19. The table came from immunoSEQ multiplex PCR; TCRdb's copy has only in-frame clones and leaves some out. The sample records 300,000 to 350,000 clones, approximately 90% being singletons. The sample consisted of peripheral blood. The receptors stem from a man aged 18 to 35 with active or convalescent COVID-19. The CDR3 runs from the conserved cysteine through the conserved F or W. Each record gives: clone size, J gene, V gene, D gene, CDR3 protein, CDR3 DNA. D genes are given only for firm matches. Rows give clone size only sometimes, using once, few, many, or a class for an expanded clone.

clone_size: -
j_call: TRBJ1-3
v_call: TRBV19
d_call: -
cdr3_aa: CASSIGVGTSMGNTIYF
cdr3_nt: TGTGCCAGTAGTATTGGGGTCGGGACATCCATGGGAAACACCATATATTTT

clone_size: -
j_call: TRBJ2-1
v_call: TRBV2
d_call: TRBD2
cdr3_aa: CASSEFGGRGNEQFF
cdr3_nt: TGTGCCAGCAGTGAGTTTGGAGGGAGGGGCAATGAGCAGTTCTTC

clone_size: few
j_call: TRBJ1-5
v_call: TRBV14
d_call: -
cdr3_aa: CASSPWGWVGQPQHF
cdr3_nt: TGTGCCAGCAGCCCTTGGGGCTGGGTCGGTCAGCCCCAGCATTTT

clone_size: -
j_call: TRBJ2-7
v_call: TRBV18
d_call: TRBD2
cdr3_aa: CASSLRTSGGHEQYF
cdr3_nt: TGTGCCAGCTCGCTCAGGACTAGCGGGGGCCACGAGCAGTACTTC

clone_size: -
j_call: TRBJ2-7
v_call: TRBV2
d_call: TRBD1
cdr3_aa: CASRDRVYEQYF
cdr3_nt: TGTGCCAGCAGGGACAGGGTCTACGAGCAGTACTTC

clone_size: once
j_call: TRBJ1-1
v_call: TRBV5-1
d_call: -
cdr3_aa: CASSWGGGTEAFF
cdr3_nt: TGCGCCAGCAGCTGGGGCGGGGGGACTGAAGCTTTCTTT

clone_size: -
j_call: TRBJ2-7
v_call: TRBV7-9
d_call: TRBD2
cdr3_aa: CASSLGGREGNEQYF
cdr3_nt: TGTGCCAGCAGCTTAGGGGGTCGGGAGGGCAACGAGCAGTACTTC

clone_size: -
j_call: TRBJ2-1
v_call: TRBV11-2
d_call: -
cdr3_aa: CASSLYSGSSSYNEQFF
cdr3_nt: TGTGCCAGCAGCTTGTATAGCGGATCAAGCTCCTACAATGAGCAGTTCTTC

clone_size: -
j_call: TRBJ2-3
v_call: TRBV3-1/TRBV3-2
d_call: -
cdr3_aa: CASSQVYGGPTSTDTQYF
cdr3_nt: TGTGCCAGCAGCCAAGTCTACGGGGGACCAACTAGCACAGATACGCAGTATTTT

clone_size: once
j_call: TRBJ2-1
v_call: TRBV7-8
d_call: -
cdr3_aa: CASSEESSYNEQFF
cdr3_nt: TGTGCCAGCAGCGAAGAGAGCTCCTACAATGAGCAGTTCTTC

clone_size: -
j_call: TRBJ1-5
v_call: TRBV11-2
d_call: -
cdr3_aa: CASSLGVRGDQPQHF
cdr3_nt: TGTGCCAGCAGCTTGGGTGTCAGGGGCGATCAGCCCCAGCATTTT

clone_size: -
j_call: TRBJ1-1
v_call: TRBV10-3
d_call: -
cdr3_aa: CAISATDTEAFF
cdr3_nt: TGTGCCATCAGTGCTACAGACACTGAAGCTTTCTTT

clone_size: -
j_call: TRBJ1-1
v_call: TRBV11-3
d_call: TRBD1
cdr3_aa: CASSQGQGAINTEAFF
cdr3_nt: TGTGCCAGCAGCCAGGGGCAGGGGGCGATAAACACTGAAGCTTTCTTT

clone_size: -
j_call: TRBJ2-5
v_call: TRBV9
d_call: TRBD2
cdr3_aa: CASSVATSVRETQYF
cdr3_nt: TGTGCCAGCAGCGTCGCGACTAGCGTGAGAGAGACCCAGTACTTC